The 18 T cell receptor beta chains in this list originate from one sample, sequenced in a study of low-dose radiotherapy and immunotherapy resistance in tumors. Primers used for first-strand cDNA, a TRAV- and TRBV-specific set, covered both alpha and beta chains. With a constant-region primer and a V-primer adapter, TCRs were subjected to 20 PCR cycles of amplification. A single record per CDR3 protein comes from TCRdb applying MiXCR to the reads. The data show around 7,100 distinct CDR3 sequences, with 53% seen just once and roughly an eighth held by the top ten. Receptors were obtained from a human donor with advanced metastatic prostate, ovarian, gallbladder or colorectal cancer (not recorded which). This table probably holds off-target reads from a library built for another chain.

The V gene is TRBV6-1, the J gene TRBJ1-1, with 8 positions matching TRBD1. Germline loops: CDR1 MNHNS, CDR2 SASEGT. The ends lost 3 bases at V and 7 bases at J; junction bases unmatched: 4. The CDR3 length is 13 residues. CDR3 DNA sequence: TGTGCCAGCAGTGACTACAGGGGGAGTGAAGCTTTCTTT. Translated: CASSDYRGSEAFF.

The chain carries TRBV20-1 and TRBJ2-7; D gene ambiguous. V lost 6 bases, J lost 2 bases, and 14 bases lay in between. Germline V gene data show CDR1 as DFQATT and CDR2 as SNEGSKA (reference sequence). The CDR3 contains 13 residues. The CDR3 loop reads CSAKFSWAYEQYF. The CDR3 nucleotides read TGCAGTGCGAAGTTTTCCTGGGCCTACGAGCAGTACTTC.

This clonotype was counted between two and nine times. The CDR3 loop is CASSQGPLAGGQTDTQYF. CDR3 sequence (DNA): TGTGCCAGCAGCCAAGGACCACTAGCGGGGGGCCAAACAGATACGCAGTATTTT. V gene TRBV4-2 combines with J gene TRBJ2-3; 12 bases are shared with TRBD2. J lost 3 bases, V lost 1 base, and 8 bases had no gene match. The germline V gene has CDR1 LGHNA and CDR2 YNFKEQ. This CDR3 comprises 18 residues.

CDR3 residues: CSTRQGMNTEAFF. DNA of the CDR3: TGCAGCACCCGACAGGGTATGAACACTGAAGCTTTCTTT. J is TRBJ1-1 and V is TRBV29-1, with 7 bases lining up with TRBD1. CDR3 length equals 13 residues. Germline CDR1 and CDR2: SQVTM and ANQGSEA. Losses at the gene ends were 8 bases for V and 0 bases for J; bases not matched to a gene: 6. The whole variable domain, remainder taken from reference TRBV29-1 and TRBJ1-1, is SAVISQKPSRDICQRGTSLTIQCQVDSQVTMMFWYRQQPGQSLTLIATANQGSEATYESGFVIDKFPISRPNLTFSTLTVSNMSPEDSSIYLCSTRQGMNTEAFFGQGTRLTVV.

This clonotype was seen a single time. The rearrangement links TRBV6-5 to TRBJ1-1; no definite D call. CDR1 is MNHEY, CDR2 SVGAGI, per germline. Trimming left V 2 bases short and J 4 bases short, with 8 bases between. The CDR3 loop spans 13 amino acids. CDR3 amino acids: CASSYQAATEAFF. The DNA of the CDR3 is TGTGCCAGCAGTTACCAGGCGGCCACTGAAGCTTTCTTT.

This chain links TRBV3-1 with TRBJ2-4; D call uncertain. The length of the CDR3 is 15 residues. From germline, CDR1 is LGHDT and CDR2 YNNKEL (reference sequence). The V gene lost 1 base and the J gene lost 2 bases, with 9 bases spanning the gap. CDR3 nucleotides: TGTGCCAGCAGCCAAGTTGGAGTTTCCAAAAACATTCAGTACTTC. It yields the protein CASSQVGVSKNIQYF.

The J gene is TRBJ2-7, the V gene TRBV7-8; unclear D gene. The germline V gene encodes CDR1 SGHVS and CDR2 FQNEAQ. The CDR3 length is 11 residues. V lost 3 bases, J lost 5 bases, and 5 bases lay in between. In nucleotides, the CDR3 is TGTGCCAGCAGCTTCCTCCACGAGCAGTACTTC. Protein product: CASSFLHEQYF.

This clonotype has a handful of counts. CDR3 in amino acids: CASSEVDSNQPQHF. The CDR3 nucleotides read TGCGCCAGCAGCGAAGTAGACAGCAATCAGCCCCAGCATTTT. The chain links TRBV10-2 to TRBJ1-5; D gene ambiguous. CDR1 WSHSY and CDR2 SAAADI come from the germline V gene. Deletions cut 6 bases from V and 1 base from J, with 10 bases between. This CDR3 spans 14 amino acids.

The chain employs TRBV28 and TRBJ2-6, with D perhaps matching TRBD1 (5 bases). Per germline, CDR1 MDHEN and CDR2 SYDVKM. V was trimmed by 4 bases and J by 1 base, leaving 8 bases between them. The CDR3 length is 15 residues. The CDR3 sequence is CASSYGQSGANVLTF. The DNA of the CDR3 is TGTGCCAGCAGTTATGGACAATCTGGGGCCAACGTCCTGACTTTC.

V is TRBV18 and J is TRBJ2-7; D not certain. CDR1 is KGHSH and CDR2 is LQKENI in the germline V gene. V lost 2 bases and J 2 bases, leaving 4 bases between the germline ends. CDR3 length: 12 amino acids. This CDR3 reads CASSPGTYEQYF. DNA of the CDR3: TGTGCCAGCTCACCAGGGACCTACGAGCAGTACTTC.

The CDR3 DNA is TGTGCCAGCAGCCAAGAGGGGGGCTACACCTTC. As protein: CASSQEGGYTF. This chain uses TRBV3-1 with TRBJ1-2; D remains ambiguous. Germline CDR1 and CDR2: LGHDT and YNNKEL (reference sequence). V lost 0 bases and J lost 8, with 4 bases in between. The CDR3 has 11 amino acids.

The V gene is TRBV20-1, the J gene TRBJ1-2; D call uncertain. V was clipped by 0 bases and J by 3 bases, with 8 bases between them. The CDR3 has 13 residues. The germline gives CDR1 DFQATT, CDR2 SNEGSKA (reference sequence). CDR3 nucleotides: TGCAGTGCTAGAGACACAGACGACTATGGCTACACCTTC. Translation gives CSARDTDDYGYTF.

CDR3 loop: CASSLWSLAGGPGEQFF. CDR3 coding DNA: TGTGCCAGCAGTTTATGGAGTCTAGCGGGAGGGCCAGGTGAGCAGTTCTTC. The chain combines TRBV28 with TRBJ2-1; 12 nucleotides match TRBD2. V was clipped by 0 bases and J by 9 bases; unmatched bases: 9. CDR1 is MDHEN, CDR2 SYDVKM, per germline. The CDR3 consists of 17 residues.

This clonotype has more than one count but fewer than ten. V usage is TRBV5-1 and J usage is TRBJ2-7; D unresolved. The V end was cut by 3 bases, the J end by 3 bases, with 10 bases between. This CDR3 contains 13 residues. Germline assignment: CDR1 SGHRS and CDR2 YFSETQ. As DNA, the CDR3 is TGCGCCAGCAGCTCTGCGGCCCTCTACGAGCAGTACTTC. Its translation: CASSSAALYEQYF.

This clonotype was seen a few times. The V gene is TRBV2, the J gene TRBJ2-1, with 8 bases lining up with TRBD1. The V and J ends lost 4 bases and 0 bases, in that order; junction bases with no gene match: 5. CDR3 length: 16 residues. Germline V CDR1 and CDR2: SNHLY, FYNNEI. CDR3: CASSVHGTGSYNEQFF. The CDR3 nucleotides read TGTGCCAGCAGTGTTCACGGGACAGGCTCCTACAATGAGCAGTTCTTC.

The CDR3 reads CASSPSSYEQYF. The CDR3 DNA follows: TGTGCCAGCAGCCCTAGCTCCTACGAGCAGTACTTC. V usage is TRBV3-1 and J usage is TRBJ2-7; D remains unclear. This CDR3 is 12 amino acids long. Germline lookup yields CDR1 LGHDT and CDR2 YNNKEL (reference sequence). Trimming took off 4 bases at V and 0 bases at J, with 4 bases between the two ends.

The chain couples TRBV25-1 to TRBJ2-3, with a possible D match to TRBD2 (7 bases). V lost 1 base to trimming and J lost 2 bases, with 13 bases between them. CDR1 is MGHDK, CDR2 SYGVNS, per germline. CDR3 length: 16 amino acids. The CDR3 nucleotides read TGTGCCAGCAGTGAATTGGGGGGGGGGCCCACAGATACGCAGTATTTT. Protein product: CASSELGGGPTDTQYF. Based on the CDR3 plus reference TRBV25-1 and TRBJ2-3, the full variable domain is EADIYQTPRYLVIGTGKKITLECSQTMGHDKMYWYQQDPGMELHLIHYSYGVNSTEKGDLSSESTVSRIRTEHFPLTLESARPSHTSQYLCASSELGGGPTDTQYFGPGTRLTVL.

V is TRBV11-1 and J is TRBJ2-7, with D perhaps TRBD1 or TRBD2 (5 bases each). The germline CDR1 and CDR2 sequences are SGHAT and FQDESV (reference sequence). V shed 5 bases and J shed 3 bases, with 17 bases lying between them. The CDR3 has 15 residues. CDR3 amino acids: CASSIPGTGFYEQYF. The CDR3 DNA reads as TGTGCCAGCAGCATCCCCGGGACGGGTTTCTACGAGCAGTACTTC.